A single sample is the source of the 18 T cell receptor beta chains below, sequenced in a study of cytomegalovirus exposure and HLA in healthy donors. 13 Jbeta primers and 60 Vbeta primers were used for the PCR. TCRdb's table, derived via immunoSEQ multiplex PCR, lists solely in-frame clones and lacks some. The repertoire holds over 85,000 clones, with about three quarters as singletons. The source material was PBMCs. Every receptor here comes from a woman aged 55-69 years in good health and CMV-seropositive.

The V call is TRBV29-1, the J call TRBJ2-5; TRBD1 is a possible D gene (6 bases). The CDR3 length is 13 residues. The V end lost 5 bases, the J end lost 1 base, and 11 bases lay between the germline ends. Germline loops: CDR1 SQVTM, CDR2 ANQGSEA. The CDR3 is CSVNREIQETQYF. The CDR3, as DNA: TGCAGCGTTAACAGGGAAATCCAAGAGACCCAGTACTTC.

The chain carries TRBV28 and TRBJ1-6; 7 bases map to TRBD1. V lost 3 bases and J lost 4; bases outside the gene matches: 0. CDR1 is MDHEN and CDR2 is SYDVKM in the germline V gene. This CDR3 is built from 14 residues. CDR3 coding DNA: TGTGCCAGCAGTTTGGGACAGTATAATTCACCCCTCCACTTT. It yields the protein CASSLGQYNSPLHF.

The J gene is TRBJ2-7, the V gene TRBV10-2, with D possibly TRBD1 on 6 matching bases. Germline V gene sequence: CDR1 WSHSY, CDR2 SAAADI. The CDR3 spans 15 residues. V lost 2 bases and J lost 6, with 17 bases in between. CDR3 coding DNA: TGCGCCAGCAGTGAGCCCGGGACACCCGCGCGCGAGCAGTACTTC. Translating gives CASSEPGTPAREQYF.

This chain joins TRBV7-9 and TRBJ1-2, with no clear D. From germline, CDR1 is SEHNR and CDR2 FQNEAQ (reference sequence). The CDR3 length is 14 residues. Trimming took 3 bases from V and 1 from J, leaving 9 bases between them. CDR3 residues: CASSFSAVNYGYTF. Written as DNA, the CDR3 is TGTGCCAGCAGCTTTTCGGCGGTTAACTATGGCTACACCTTC.

The chain carries TRBV7-9 and TRBJ2-7, with 10 positions matching TRBD1. Germline values: CDR1 SEHNR, CDR2 FQNEAQ (reference sequence). This CDR3 has 15 residues. Losses at the gene ends were 4 bases for V and 6 bases for J; bases not matched to a gene: 9. CDR3 nucleotides: TGTGCCAGCAGCTCGTGGACAGGGGGTGTCTCCGAGCAGTACTTC. Translated: CASSSWTGGVSEQYF. Together with reference TRBV7-9 and TRBJ2-7, the CDR3 gives the full variable domain: DTGVSQNPRHKITKRGQNVTFRCDPISEHNRLYWYRQTLGQGPEFLTYFQNEAQLEKSRLLSDRFSAERPKGSFSTLEIQRTEQGDSAMYLCASSSWTGGVSEQYFGPGTRLTVT.

As concerns this clone: A junction boundary mismatches the germline segment, possibly from a read error. The chain is built from TRBV7-9 and TRBJ2-1, with D possibly being TRBD1 (5 bases). The CDR3 loop spans 14 amino acids. CDR1 SEHNR and CDR2 FQNEAQ come from the germline V gene (reference sequence). The CDR3, as DNA: TGTGCCAGCAGCTTTAGGGGCTCCGACAATGAGCAGTTCTTC. It codes for CASSFRGSDNEQFF.

As regards this clone: The junction departs from germline at one end; a sequencing error may be responsible. CDR3 amino acids: CASSSGLAGWVF. Here the CDR3 DNA reads TGTGCCAGCAGCTCCGGACTAGCGGGTTGGGTCTTC. This sequence joins TRBV28 and TRBJ2-1; 11 bases agree with TRBD2. The CDR3 totals 12 residues. CDR1 is MDHEN and CDR2 is SYDVKM in the germline V gene.

The V call is TRBV4-2, the J call TRBJ2-1; 7 bases are a match to TRBD2. The CDR3 length is 15 residues. Per germline, CDR1 LGHNA and CDR2 YNFKEQ. The J segment lost 8 bases and the V segment lost 0 bases, leaving 7 bases of the junction unmatched. The CDR3 region has the DNA TGTGCCAGCAGCCAAGATGGCGGGAGTAACGATGAGCAGTTCTTC. Protein: CASSQDGGSNDEQFF.

V and J are TRBV6-5 and TRBJ1-2; no clear D. The CDR3 has 16 residues. V was cut by 0 bases and J by 2 bases, with 13 bases left in between. Germline V gives CDR1 MNHEY, CDR2 SVGAGI. DNA for the CDR3: TGTGCCAGCAGTTACTCTGTCCACGACAACAACTATGGCTACACCTTC. It translates to CASSYSVHDNNYGYTF.

V is TRBV19 and J is TRBJ2-5; 10 bases match TRBD1. TRBJ2-7 explains the end of the DNA better; the J call may be wrong. The germline CDR1 and CDR2 sequences are LNHDA and SQIVND (reference sequence). The CDR3 runs to 14 residues. CDR3 in amino acids: CASSAWDRGGEQYF. CDR3 nucleotides: TGTGCCAGTAGTGCCTGGGACAGGGGTGGCGAGCAGTACTTC.

This clone showed up just a few times. V usage is TRBV10-3 and J usage is TRBJ2-7, with TRBD1 identical over 7 bases. With 6 bases clipped from V and 3 bases from J, the junction kept 8 bases outside the gene matches. CDR1 is ENHRY, CDR2 SYGVKD, per germline. This CDR3 region has 14 residues. This CDR3 reads CAIRKTGRGYEQYF. The CDR3 bases are TGTGCCATCAGGAAGACAGGGAGAGGCTACGAGCAGTACTTC.

The chain combines TRBV18 with TRBJ2-7, with 9 nucleotides matching TRBD2. J was trimmed by 3 bases and V by 2 bases; bases with no gene match: 8. The CDR3 loop spans 16 amino acids. CDR1 KGHSH and CDR2 LQKENI come from the germline V gene. The CDR3 spells CASSPSGSGRVYEQYF. CDR3 nucleotide sequence: TGTGCCAGCTCACCATCTGGTAGCGGGAGAGTCTACGAGCAGTACTTC.

This sequence joins TRBV27 and TRBJ1-1; 9 nucleotides line up with TRBD1. After removal of 3 bases from V and 5 bases from J, the junction contained 7 bases not matched to a gene. CDR1 and CDR2 from the germline V gene are MNHEY and SMNVEV (reference sequence). The CDR3 consists of 15 residues. CDR3 region: CASSFSTGGQTEAFF. CDR3 nucleotides: TGTGCCAGCAGTTTTTCAACAGGGGGCCAAACTGAAGCTTTCTTT.

The chain recombines TRBV5-6 with TRBJ2-7; 8 bases line up with TRBD1. Per germline, CDR1 SGHDT and CDR2 YYEEEE. This CDR3 spans 16 amino acids. With 1 base clipped from V and 0 bases from J, the junction kept 6 bases outside the gene matches. The CDR3 DNA reads TGTGCCAGCAGCTTGCGTACAGGGGGTAACTCCTACGAGCAGTACTTC. As protein: CASSLRTGGNSYEQYF.

This chain links TRBV7-9 with TRBJ2-1; 10 bases are a match to TRBD2. V shed 1 base, J shed 6 bases, and the junction held 6 bases outside the gene matches. The CDR3 consists of 16 residues. CDR1 and CDR2 (germline): SEHNR, FQNEAQ (reference sequence). For the CDR3, the DNA is TGTGCCAGCAGCTTAGTAATAGCGGGAGGCAGCAATGAGCAGTTCTTC. Its protein is CASSLVIAGGSNEQFF.

The J gene is TRBJ2-1, the V gene TRBV5-1, with 9 bases identical to TRBD2. J was trimmed by 5 bases and V by 4 bases; bases with no gene match: 7. Germline V gene data show CDR1 as SGHRS and CDR2 as YFSETQ. The CDR3 totals 15 residues. CDR3 coding DNA: TGCGCCAGCAGCGCTAGCGGGATGGCGCACAATGAGCAGTTCTTC. Translating it yields CASSASGMAHNEQFF.

The rearrangement joins TRBV7-3 to TRBJ2-1; 7 nucleotides align to TRBD2. The junction had 8 bases not matched to a gene; V was cut back by 0 bases and J by 9 bases. This CDR3 is 15 amino acids long. Germline V gene lookup returns CDR1 SGHTA and CDR2 FQGTGA. The CDR3 region has the DNA TGTGCCAGCAGCTTAACCTCAGGCGGGAGAAGTGAGCAGTTCTTC. Its translation: CASSLTSGGRSEQFF. Filled out from reference TRBV7-3 and TRBJ2-1, the complete variable domain reads GAGVSQTPSNKVTEKGKYVELRCDPISGHTALYWYRQSLGQGPEFLIYFQGTGAADDSGLPNDRFFAVRPEGSVSTLKIQRTERGDSAVYLCASSLTSGGRSEQFFGPGTRLTVL.

The chain is built from TRBV11-1 and TRBJ2-1, with D possibly being TRBD1 (6 bases). From germline, CDR1 is SGHAT and CDR2 FQDESV (reference sequence). Trimming cost V 5 bases and J 0 bases, with 20 bases left between them. There are 18 residues in the CDR3. CDR3 coding DNA: TGTGCCAGCAGCCCTAAGAAAGGGGGTTCATTCTCCTACAATGAGCAGTTCTTC. Amino acid sequence: CASSPKKGGSFSYNEQFF.